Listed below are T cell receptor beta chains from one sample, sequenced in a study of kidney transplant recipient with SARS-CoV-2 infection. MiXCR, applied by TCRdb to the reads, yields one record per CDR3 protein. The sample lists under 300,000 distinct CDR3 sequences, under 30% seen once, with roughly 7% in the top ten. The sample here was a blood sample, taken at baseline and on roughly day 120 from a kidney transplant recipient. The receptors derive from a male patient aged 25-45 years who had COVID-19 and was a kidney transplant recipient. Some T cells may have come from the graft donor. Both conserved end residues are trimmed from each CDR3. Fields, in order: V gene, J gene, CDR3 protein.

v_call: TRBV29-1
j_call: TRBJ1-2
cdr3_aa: SVETGQGHYGYT

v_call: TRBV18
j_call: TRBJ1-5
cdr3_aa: ASSPYSRSGVNQPQH

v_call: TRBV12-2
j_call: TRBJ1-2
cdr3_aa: ASRVNQTPRKTYGYT

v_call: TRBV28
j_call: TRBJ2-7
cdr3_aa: ASSLADRASSYEQY

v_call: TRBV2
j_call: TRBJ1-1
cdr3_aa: ARSRGNTEAF

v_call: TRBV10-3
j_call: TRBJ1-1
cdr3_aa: AIRDGTGGDTEAF

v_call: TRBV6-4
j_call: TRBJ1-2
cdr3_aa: ASSLVCSHGKTYGYT

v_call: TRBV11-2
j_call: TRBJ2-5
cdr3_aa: ASSLVGARGETQY

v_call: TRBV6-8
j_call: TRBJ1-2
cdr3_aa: ASSLSIRSRKTYGYT

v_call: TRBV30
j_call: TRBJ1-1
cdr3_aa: AWGTGRTTEAF

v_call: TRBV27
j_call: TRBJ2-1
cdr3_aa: ASSLSTSGEQF

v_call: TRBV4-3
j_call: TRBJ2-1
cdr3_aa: ASSQDRVPYNEQF

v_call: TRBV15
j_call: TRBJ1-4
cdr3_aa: ATSPGQVGEKLF

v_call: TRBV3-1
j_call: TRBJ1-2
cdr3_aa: ASSGRITLRKTYGYT

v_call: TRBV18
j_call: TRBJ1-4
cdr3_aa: AGPLDSGGEKLF

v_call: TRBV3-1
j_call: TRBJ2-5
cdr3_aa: ASSIKVPISFSETQY

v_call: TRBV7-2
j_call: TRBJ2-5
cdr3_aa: AGRGDHQETQY

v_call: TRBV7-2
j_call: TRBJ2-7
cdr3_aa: ASSSPGNYEQY

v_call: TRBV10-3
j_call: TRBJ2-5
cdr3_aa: AIVPDRVIETQY

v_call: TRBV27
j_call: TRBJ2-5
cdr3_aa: ASSYGQRETQY

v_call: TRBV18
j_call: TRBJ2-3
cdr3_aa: ASSPPDRDSTDTQY

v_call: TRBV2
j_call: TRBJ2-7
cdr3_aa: ASSAAVGGPEQY

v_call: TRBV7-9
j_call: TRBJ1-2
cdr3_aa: ASSPQGSIYGYT

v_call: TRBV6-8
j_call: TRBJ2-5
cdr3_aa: ASRGLAGVLKTQY

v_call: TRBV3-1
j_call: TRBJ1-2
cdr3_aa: ASSSCLTLRKTYGYT

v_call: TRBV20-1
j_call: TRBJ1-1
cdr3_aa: SARAQPNTEAF

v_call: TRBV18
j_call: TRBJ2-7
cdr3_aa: ASSALGDPYEQY

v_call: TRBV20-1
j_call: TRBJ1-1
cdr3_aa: SARKGDTEAF

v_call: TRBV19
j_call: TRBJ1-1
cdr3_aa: ASSIAVIGLGEAF

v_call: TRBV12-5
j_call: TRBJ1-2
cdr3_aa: ASGRYALQGKTYGYT

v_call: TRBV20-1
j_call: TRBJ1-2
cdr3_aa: SADPELFRKTYGYT

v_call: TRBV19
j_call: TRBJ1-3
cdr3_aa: ASRGFYNSGNTIY

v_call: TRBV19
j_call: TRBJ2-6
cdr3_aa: ASSIRDLSGANVLT

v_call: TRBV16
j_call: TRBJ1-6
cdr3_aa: ASSQSRAGNSPLH

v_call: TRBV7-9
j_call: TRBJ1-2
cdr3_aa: ASSCNRYHGKTYGYT

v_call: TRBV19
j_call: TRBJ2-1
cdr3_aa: ASSPEPGSSYNEQF

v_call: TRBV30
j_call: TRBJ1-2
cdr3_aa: AWGGTHYGYT

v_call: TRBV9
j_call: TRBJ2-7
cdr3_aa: ASSPGLAVSYEQY

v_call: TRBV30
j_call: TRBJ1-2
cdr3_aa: AWIPTGEGYGYT

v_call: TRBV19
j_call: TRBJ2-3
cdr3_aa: ASSVGQGHTDTQY